This TCR beta chain stems from a study of blood T cells in healthy people across ages. This CDR3 contains 15 residues. Trimming took 5 bases from V and 2 from J, leaving 13 bases between them. Per the germline V gene, CDR1 is SGHAT and CDR2 is FQNNGV. Donors were healthy Caucasian individuals from Russia aged about 6 to 90. Donors gave roughly 10 milliliters of peripheral blood apiece. A second PCR, run for roughly 7 to 12 cycles, used a sample-barcoded 5' primer plus a J-beta primer mix. At least 3 million CDR3-containing paired-end reads were obtained per sample. TCRdb reanalysed the 5' RACE reads using MiXCR and keeps one entry per CDR3 protein. The sample has some 1.5 million distinct CDR3 sequences, roughly 43% seen once.

Sequenced sample: blood. This sequence was found in a young woman in good health. The V gene is TRBV11-2, the J gene TRBJ2-1, with D perhaps matching TRBD1 or TRBD2 (5 bases each). The CDR3 spells CASSTYQGAYNEQFF. The CDR3 bases are TGTGCCAGCAGCACCTATCAGGGAGCCTACAATGAGCAGTTCTTC.